A selection of T cell receptor beta chains follows, all from one sample in a study of blood T cell repertoires in COVID-19. Method: immunoSEQ multiplex PCR; TCRdb's copy keeps in-frame clones and lacks some. The data contain 100,000 to 150,000 clones, around 87% of them singletons. Sequenced material: peripheral blood. All receptors come from a woman in her fifties or sixties with acute or convalescent COVID-19. Both conserved end residues are part of each CDR3. A D gene is named only where the DNA matches it firmly. Not every row has a clone size; where given, it reads once, few, many or a size class.

-	TRBV21-1	once	TRBJ1-2	CASMDLRYTF	TGTGCCAGCATGGACTTACGCTACACCTTC
-	TRBV7-9	once	TRBJ1-5	CASSFDSSNQPQHF	TGTGCCAGCAGCTTTGACAGTAGCAATCAGCCCCAGCATTTT
TRBD2	TRBV5-1	-	TRBJ2-3	CASSASVTSGNGFDTQYF	TGCGCCAGCAGCGCTTCAGTGACTAGCGGGAATGGTTTTGATACGCAGTATTTT
-	TRBV11-2	-	TRBJ2-3	CASSLGDGSYTQYF	TGTGCCAGCAGCTTAGGTGACGGGAGCTATACGCAGTATTTT
-	TRBV5-5	once	TRBJ1-5	CASSFAGGHSNQPQHF	TGTGCCAGCAGCTTCGCGGGGGGGCATAGCAATCAGCCCCAGCATTTT
-	TRBV30	-	TRBJ2-2	CAWSLSTGELFF	TGTGCCTGGAGTCTATCCACCGGGGAGCTGTTTTTT
-	TRBV12-3/TRBV12-4	-	TRBJ2-5	CAISHAETQYF	TGTGCCATCTCCCACGCGGAGACCCAGTACTTC
TRBD1	TRBV6-5	-	TRBJ1-5	CASSRTGARQPQHF	TGTGCCAGCAGCAGGACAGGAGCGCGGCAGCCCCAGCATTTT
-	TRBV3-1/TRBV3-2	-	TRBJ1-2	CASGALGDIANYGYTF	TGTGCCAGCGGGGCTCTTGGAGATATAGCTAACTATGGCTACACCTTC
TRBD2	TRBV6-2/TRBV6-3	-	TRBJ2-5	CASSPGTSAYQETQYF	TGTGCCAGCAGCCCCGGGACTAGCGCCTACCAAGAGACCCAGTACTTC
TRBD2	TRBV5-1	-	TRBJ2-2	CASSLEPSGSNTGELFF	TGCGCCAGCAGCTTGGAGCCTAGCGGCTCGAACACCGGGGAGCTGTTTTTT
-	TRBV9	-	TRBJ2-1	CASSAPARAFGRGYSDEQFF	TGTGCCAGCAGCGCCCCCGCCCGAGCCTTCGGCAGGGGATACAGCGATGAGCAGTTCTTC
TRBD1	TRBV28	few	TRBJ1-2	CASTQTGGYYGYTF	TGTGCCAGCACTCAAACAGGGGGGTACTATGGCTACACCTTC
TRBD1	TRBV7-9	-	TRBJ1-2	CASSSMRDRLRNYGYTF	TGTGCCAGCAGCTCAATGAGGGACAGGCTCCGTAACTATGGCTACACCTTC
-	TRBV6-5	-	TRBJ1-1	CASARTHPNTEAFF	TGTGCCAGCGCCCGAACACACCCGAACACTGAAGCTTTCTTT
TRBD2	TRBV27	-	TRBJ2-3	CASSQTGLVGDTQYF	TGTGCCAGCAGTCAAACGGGACTAGTTGGGGATACGCAGTATTTT
-	TRBV6-6	once	TRBJ2-3	CASSLTDTQYF	TGTGCCAGCAGTTTAACAGATACGCAGTATTTT
TRBD2	TRBV7-9	-	TRBJ2-7	CASSSGGAYHEQYF	TGTGCCAGCAGCTCCGGGGGGGCATACCACGAGCAGTACTTC
-	TRBV2	few	TRBJ1-5	CASSEGRNQPQHF	TGTGCCAGCAGTGAAGGGAGGAATCAGCCCCAGCATTTT
-	TRBV6-4	once	TRBJ1-1	CASRRGTEAFF	TGTGCCAGCAGAAGGGGCACTGAAGCTTTCTTT
-	TRBV7-2	once	TRBJ1-1	CASSQRRGEAFF	TGTGCCAGCAGCCAACGGCGAGGGGAAGCTTTCTTT
-	TRBV7-9	once	TRBJ2-2	CASSLQLGELFF	TGTGCCAGCAGCTTACAATTGGGGGAGCTGTTTTTT
-	TRBV24-1	-	TRBJ2-1	CATSDLGSINEQFF	TGTGCCACCAGTGATTTGGGCAGTATCAATGAGCAGTTCTTC
-	TRBV14	-	TRBJ1-4	CASSQGGAEKLFF	TGTGCCAGCAGCCAAGGGGGCGCGGAAAAACTGTTTTTT
TRBD2	TRBV18	-	TRBJ2-2	CASSPGTSGTLGELFF	TGTGCCAGCTCACCTGGGACTAGCGGAACCCTGGGGGAGCTGTTTTTT
-	TRBV5-4	-	TRBJ1-1	CASSLLLNTEAFF	TGTGCCAGCAGCTTGCTTTTGAACACTGAAGCTTTCTTT
-	TRBV30	once	TRBJ1-3	CAWSGLQGNTIYF	TGTGCCTGGAGTGGGCTCCAAGGAAACACCATATATTTT
-	TRBV6-5	-	TRBJ2-2	CASSPQGGGGELFF	TGTGCCAGCAGTCCTCAGGGAGGGGGCGGGGAGCTGTTTTTT